The T cell receptor beta chain described here comes from a study of T cells after yellow fever vaccination. Study as a whole: Fractions containing few cells were prepared with SMART-Seq v4 Ultra Low Input.

The V gene lost 10 bases and the J gene lost 2 bases, with 10 bases spanning the gap. The CDR3 is 12 residues long. The study, taken as a whole, reports: Secondary responses were weaker yet peaked faster, day 5 versus 15.

This clonotype was seen a handful of times. Its matching antigen is unknown. Each CDR3 protein gets one entry after TCRdb re-called the 5' RACE reads with MiXCR. The sample includes 310,000 or so distinct CDR3 sequences, roughly 3.5% of them seen just once. The gene calls are TRBV12-3 or TRBV12-4 and TRBJ2-3; D is uncertain. This receptor was identified in a man between 18 and 29 years old who received the YFV17D yellow fever vaccine. The sequences come from PBMCs, collected on the day of the yellow fever booster vaccination. The CDR3 DNA follows: TGTGCCACGCTAGGCCTCACAGATACGCAGTATTTT. This sequence encodes CATLGLTDTQYF.